A single T cell receptor (beta chain) is shown here with its context. Its antigen remains unidentified. The sample holds no much larger clone one base away, and base qualities are not on file. The germline V end is reduced by 1 base and the J end by 15 bases; junction bases left unmatched: 5. The CDR3 has 12 amino acids, counting the end cysteine and phenylalanine. Just the 36-base CDR3 DNA is kept, in frame starting at base 1. The germline V gene gives CDR1 as LGHNA and CDR2 as YSLEER. The sample originates from a study of cytomegalovirus exposure and HLA in healthy donors (dated 2017 in TCRdb). Study-level background: A later analysis indicated that the roughly 130 validation repertoires were generated on the platform also employed for the roughly 650 repertoires of the first cohort. Besides the first cohort of about 730 subjects, a separate validation cohort made up of roughly 120 different subjects was used. The study was designed to test whether signatures of past pathogen exposure could be identified by cataloging public T cell receptors. High-throughput TCR immunosequencing, statistical association of individual TCRs with disease status, and machine learning were combined to predict cytomegalovirus infection status. Beyond this particular receptor, the publication reports: A later analysis found that TCRs clustered in the first cohort also tended to co-occur in the roughly 120 validation repertoires, with 94% of cluster scores above 0. The validation cohort had no HLA typing available for a later analysis, so co-occurrence within that cohort was assessed over all 130 or so repertoires. In both the original and validation cohorts, the classifier was reported to diagnose cytomegalovirus status with high specificity and sensitivity. A total of roughly 160 TCR beta chains were listed by the study as associated with cytomegalovirus. In vitro tests confirmed that a few of the cytomegalovirus-associated TCR beta chains recognize cytomegalovirus antigens. It was suggested by the authors that the approach could potentially be generalized to other disease states and immunological phenotypes. While some public TCRs were present in many individuals, most TCR sequences turned up only very rarely across donors.

Separate from the roughly 630-subject first cohort, the validation cohort of some 130 subjects was the group to which the donors belonged. Receptor libraries were prepared by the immunoSEQ multiplex PCR assay. As for the authors' bioinformatics: A statistical classification framework was developed to diagnose cytomegalovirus status using the catalog of TCR beta chain sequences. Imported from immuneACCESS, the table was reduced by TCRdb to in-frame sequences with V and J called. These copies leave out some clones; in studies compared against another copy, an unresolved V gene accounts for under half, and the cause of the remainder is not known. The DNA gave D and trimming, while V, J and clone size come from that table. The sample data list fewer than 350,000 clones, and around 87% of these were observed just once. About 0.86% of the sample belongs to the ten largest clones.

Sequencing used PBMCs. This sequence uses TRBV4-3 and TRBJ2-2; TRBD2 aligns with 7 central bases. The sequence came from a woman in her late teens or twenties in good health and CMV-seronegative. The CDR3 protein is CASSQGGGPMFF. The bases read TGCGCCAGCAGCCAAGGGGGGGGACCGATGTTTTTT.